This TCR beta chain was sequenced in a study of multiple sclerosis patients with progressive multifocal leukoencephalopathy. Each PCR contained spiked synthetic TR CDR3 controls spanning every V-J pairing. Assay: immunoSEQ multiplex PCR; the TCRdb copy retains only in-frame clones and omits some. The top ten hold roughly 1.5% of the sample, which has roughly 34,000 clones, around nine tenths seen once. About this clone: At one of its ends the junction is not consistent with the germline gene, which may arise from a read error.

Germline assignment: CDR1 SSHAT and CDR2 FNYEAQ (reference sequence). The CDR3 totals 15 residues. As for time point: before natalizumab initiation. Every listed patient previously received interferon beta; all PML patients were women. The T0 samples predate the first natalizumab infusion. This receptor was taken from a human donor with multiple sclerosis. Sample: PBMCs. The V and J genes are TRBV7-7 and TRBJ2-3; 8 bases agree with TRBD2. CDR3 region: CASSLRAGDTDTQYF. CDR3 DNA: TGTGCTAGCAGCTTACGAGCGGGAGACACAGATACGCAGTATTTT.